The 3 T cell receptor beta chains in this list originate from one sample, sequenced in a study of T-cell memory formation after mild COVID-19. TCRdb reanalysed the 5' RACE reads using MiXCR and keeps one entry per CDR3 protein. The sample consists of roughly 110,000 distinct CDR3 sequences, 22% of them appearing once. Sequencing used PBMCs or a T cell subset sorted from them (not recorded which). The receptors shown here come from a man aged 18 to 35 who had mild COVID-19 (a few samples of this study predate the infection). Cell type and time point are not known.

The chain joins TRBV3-1 to TRBJ2-7; no firm D call. From germline, CDR1 is LGHDT and CDR2 YNNKEL (reference sequence). The CDR3 runs 12 residues. V lost 2 bases and J lost 6, with 8 bases in between. CDR3 bases: TGTGCCAGCAGCCAAATGTTCGGCGAGCAGTACGTC. This gives the protein CASSQMFGEQYV.

This clonotype was seen a handful of times. The chain employs TRBV27 and TRBJ2-2; 12 nucleotides match TRBD2. The CDR3 contains 19 residues. The trim removed 5 bases at V and 5 bases at J, leaving 15 bases unmatched. Per germline, CDR1 MNHEY and CDR2 SMNVEV (reference sequence). For the CDR3, the DNA is TGTGCCAGCAGTCTTTATCGACTAGCGGGGGCGTCTTATACCGGGGAGCTGTTTTTT. This gives the protein CASSLYRLAGASYTGELFF.

The chain combines TRBV6-5 with TRBJ2-7; the D gene is possibly TRBD1 (6 bases). V gave up 5 bases and J gave up 5 bases, with 16 bases separating them. The CDR3 runs to 14 residues. Germline V gene data show CDR1 as MNHEY and CDR2 as SVGAGI. The CDR3 sequence: CASSGTPGDHEQYF. In DNA, the CDR3 is TGTGCCAGCAGTGGCACTCCAGGGGACCACGAGCAGTACTTC.